The 28 T cell receptor beta chains below were found in one sample sequenced in a study of liver allograft versus peripheral blood T cells. In the study overall: Transplanted-liver T cell receptor repertoires were compared with recipients' peripheral blood repertoires.

TCRdb analysed the reads with MiXCR anew, one entry per CDR3 protein. This table has several thousand distinct CDR3 sequences, over 14% appearing once. These receptors were taken from a human patient who had a liver transplant. The graft donor may account for some of the T cells.

On this clonotype: A much more abundant neighbour one base away suggests this may be a read error. V and J are TRBV28 and TRBJ1-4; D gene unclear. CDR3 size: 14 residues. V was cut by 9 bases and J by 0 bases, with 11 bases left in between. CDR1 and CDR2 from the germline V gene are MDHEN and SYDVKM. The DNA for the CDR3 is TGTGCCAGTAACAAGGGCTCAACTAATGAAAAACTGTTTTTT. Its translation is CASNKGSTNEKLFF.

The gene calls are TRBV30 and TRBJ1-2; D may be TRBD1 (6 bases). The CDR3 is 11 residues long. Germline CDR1 is GTSNPN and CDR2 is SVGIG (reference sequence). The V and J ends lost 5 bases and 7 bases respectively, with 11 bases between them. The CDR3 protein is CAWAQGLGYTF. The CDR3 DNA follows: TGTGCCTGGGCCCAGGGGCTTGGCTACACCTTC. Based on the CDR3 plus reference TRBV30 and TRBJ1-2, the full variable domain is SQTIHQWPATLVQPVGSPLSLECTVEGTSNPNLYWYRQAAGRGLQLLFYSVGIGQISSEVPQNLSASRPQDRQFILSSKKLLLSDSGFYLCAWAQGLGYTFGSGTRLTVV.

By frequency in the sample, this clonotype is medium-sized. The gene calls are TRBV29-1 and TRBJ2-5; TRBD1 or TRBD2 may be the D gene (5 bases each). V lost 3 bases and J lost 5, with 10 bases in between. CDR1 and CDR2 (germline): SQVTM, ANQGSEA. CDR3 length equals 12 residues. The CDR3 is CSVDRGDETQYF. The CDR3 bases are TGCAGCGTTGATAGAGGGGACGAGACCCAGTACTTC. The whole variable domain, filled in from reference TRBV29-1 and TRBJ2-5, reads SAVISQKPSRDICQRGTSLTIQCQVDSQVTMMFWYRQQPGQSLTLIATANQGSEATYESGFVIDKFPISRPNLTFSTLTVSNMSPEDSSIYLCSVDRGDETQYFGPGTRLLVL.

By share, this clonotype counts as medium-sized. The chain uses TRBV6-7 and TRBJ2-1, with 11 bases identical to TRBD2. TRBV6-7 is annotated as an ORF whose role is uncertain. The CDR3 totals 16 residues. Trimming at V came to 6 bases and at J to 6 bases, leaving 10 bases not matched to a gene. CDR3 DNA sequence: TGTGCCAGCAGCCCCCGGCTAGCGGGAGGTCCCAATGAGCAGTTCTTC. Translation gives CASSPRLAGGPNEQFF.

This clonotype was seen ten or more times. CDR3 loop: CASSSSGKGSDTQYF. CDR3 nucleotide sequence: TGTGCCAGTAGTTCTAGCGGGAAGGGATCAGATACGCAGTATTTT. The gene calls are TRBV19 and TRBJ2-3; TRBD2 matches at 9 bases. The CDR3 contains 15 residues. Germline V gene sequence: CDR1 LNHDA, CDR2 SQIVND (reference sequence). The J segment lost 4 bases and the V segment lost 5 bases, leaving 7 bases of the junction unmatched. Together with reference TRBV19 and TRBJ2-3, the CDR3 gives the full variable domain: DGGITQSPKYLFRKEGQNVTLSCEQNLNHDAMYWYRQDPGQGLRLIYYSQIVNDFQKGDIAEGYSVSREKKESFPLTVTSAQKNPTAFYLCASSSSGKGSDTQYFGPGTRLTVL.

This chain's CDR3 is CASSERTGGSYEQYF. The CDR3 DNA follows: TGTGCCAGCAGTGAAAGGACAGGGGGCTCCTACGAGCAGTACTTC. The chain carries TRBV6-1 and TRBJ2-7; 10 bases match TRBD1. This CDR3 is built from 15 residues. V was clipped by 2 bases and J by 0 bases; unmatched bases: 1. Germline V gene sequence: CDR1 MNHNS, CDR2 SASEGT.

This chain uses TRBV20-1 with TRBJ2-7, with D perhaps TRBD1 (6 bases). Trimming cost V 6 bases and J 4 bases, with 10 bases left between them. The germline CDR1 and CDR2 sequences are DFQATT and SNEGSKA (reference sequence). The length of the CDR3 is 11 residues. CDR3 coding DNA: TGCAGTGCAGGGGGTTCTTACGAGCAGTACTTC. This sequence encodes CSAGGSYEQYF.

Sample share makes this clonotype medium-sized. The chain uses TRBV6-6 and TRBJ2-1; the match to TRBD1 covers 9 bases. Germline CDR1 reads MNHNY; CDR2 reads SVGAGI (reference sequence). The ends lost 5 bases at V and 16 bases at J; junction bases unmatched: 12. CDR3 length: 13 amino acids. CDR3 DNA sequence: TGTGCCAGCAGTACCGTCCGGGACAGGGAAATTTTCTTC. It encodes CASSTVRDREIFF.

By share of the sample, this clonotype is medium-sized (0.01 to 0.1%). The chain combines TRBV18 with TRBJ1-2; no clear D gene. Germline V gene data show CDR1 as KGHSH and CDR2 as LQKENI. The CDR3 is 14 residues long. With 4 bases removed from V and 0 bases from J, the gap between germline ends came to 9 bases. The CDR3 DNA reads TGTGCCAGCTCACGGGAACCCTCTAACTATGGCTACACCTTC. Translated: CASSREPSNYGYTF. The whole variable domain, remainder taken from reference TRBV18 and TRBJ1-2, is NAGVMQNPRHLVRRRGQEARLRCSPMKGHSHVYWYRQLPEEGLKFMVYLQKENIIDESGMPKERFSAEFPKEGPSILRIQQVVRGDSAAYFCASSREPSNYGYTFGSGTRLTVV.

This chain joins TRBV28 and TRBJ2-5; D might be TRBD1 or TRBD2, each matching 5 bases. Germline V gives CDR1 MDHEN, CDR2 SYDVKM. This CDR3 comprises 14 residues. The V and J ends lost 7 bases and 5 bases respectively, with 17 bases between them. The CDR3 loop reads CASNERGALETQYF. The CDR3 DNA reads TGTGCCAGCAACGAAAGAGGGGCTCTGGAGACCCAGTACTTC. Drawing the rest from reference TRBV28 and TRBJ2-5, the complete variable domain is DVKVTQSSRYLVKRTGEKVFLECVQDMDHENMFWYRQDPGLGLRLIYFSYDVKMKEKGDIPEGYSVSREKKERFSLILESASTNQTSMYLCASNERGALETQYFGPGTRLLVL.

Judged by abundance, this clonotype is medium-sized. The chain recombines TRBV27 with TRBJ2-7; D is undetermined. V was shortened by 7 bases and J by 0 bases, with 10 bases between the two germline ends. The CDR3 loop spans 13 amino acids. Germline V gene sequence: CDR1 MNHEY, CDR2 SMNVEV (reference sequence). The CDR3 region has the DNA TGTGCCAGCATAGGTTATAACTCCTACGAGCAGTACTTC. Translated, it gives CASIGYNSYEQYF.

The genes are TRBV12-3 or TRBV12-4 and TRBJ1-1; tentatively, D is TRBD1 (6 bases). V was trimmed by 3 bases and J by 0 bases, leaving 11 bases between them. The CDR3 totals 15 residues. CDR3: CASSFGQGMNTEAFF. DNA of the CDR3: TGTGCCAGCAGTTTTGGCCAGGGGATGAACACTGAAGCTTTCTTT.

This clonotype has just one count. V usage is TRBV9 and J usage is TRBJ2-1; TRBD2 aligns across 7 bases. This CDR3 has 20 amino acids. The germline V gene has CDR1 SGDLS and CDR2 YYNGEE. J was trimmed by 4 bases and V by 0 bases; bases with no gene match: 19. The CDR3 loop is CASSVGLNSLAGVIYNEQFF. CDR3 sequence (DNA): TGTGCCAGCAGCGTAGGACTTAATTCGTTGGCGGGAGTGATTTACAATGAGCAGTTCTTC.

In this sample, this clonotype turned up many times. At one end, the junction sequence differs from germline, possibly due to a read error. V and J are TRBV11-2 and TRBJ2-1; D is ambiguous. This CDR3 contains 14 residues. Germline lookup yields CDR1 SGHAT and CDR2 FQNNGV. CDR3 DNA sequence: TGTGCCAGCACCTTATCGGAGCCGAACAATGAGCAGTTCTTC. Protein product: CASTLSEPNNEQFF.

The chain couples TRBV5-5 to TRBJ1-4, with 7 nucleotides matching TRBD1. After removal of 3 bases from V and 4 bases from J, the junction contained 6 bases not matched to a gene. Germline-derived CDR1 and CDR2 are SGHKS and YYEKEE (reference sequence). There are 15 residues in the CDR3. CDR3 amino acids: CASSWQGGNNEKLFF. Here the CDR3 DNA reads TGTGCCAGCAGCTGGCAGGGGGGGAATAATGAAAAACTGTTTTTT.

In this sample, this clonotype turned up a few times. The V and J genes are TRBV11-2 and TRBJ2-5, with 7 positions matching TRBD2. V was pared by 0 bases and J by 1 base, with 5 bases of the junction left unmatched. The CDR3 totals 16 residues. The germline gives CDR1 SGHAT, CDR2 FQNNGV. In nucleotides, the CDR3 is TGTGCCAGCAGCTTAGATCGAGCGGGGCCCCAAGAGACCCAGTACTTC. Its translation is CASSLDRAGPQETQYF.

This chain uses TRBV11-3 with TRBJ2-1; D remains ambiguous. This CDR3 spans 12 amino acids. The germline V and J ends were trimmed by 4 bases and 10 bases, with 11 bases remaining between them. The V gene's germline CDR1 is SGHNT and CDR2 YENEEA. In DNA form, the CDR3 reads TGTGCCAGCAGCTCCGCGCGTCGGGAGCAGTTCTTC. Translated: CASSSARREQFF.

In its sample, this clonotype ranks as medium-sized. The chain is built from TRBV6-1 and TRBJ1-2, with D possibly being TRBD1 (6 bases). V was trimmed by 7 bases and J by 3 bases, leaving 15 bases between them. The CDR3 is 14 amino acids. Germline assignment: CDR1 MNHNS and CDR2 SASEGT. The CDR3 DNA reads TGTGCCAGCATCGGGGGGGGCGCGGACTATGGCTACACCTTC. Residues: CASIGGGADYGYTF.

This clonotype was seen at least ten times. The chain combines TRBV12-3 or TRBV12-4 with TRBJ2-1, with D tentatively TRBD2 (5 bases). The CDR3 is 15 amino acids. The germline V and J ends were trimmed by 4 bases and 0 bases, with 10 bases remaining between them. Written as DNA, the CDR3 is TGTGCCAGCAGTTCGGACTTTAGCTCCTACAATGAGCAGTTCTTC. It translates to CASSSDFSSYNEQFF.

This clonotype is judged medium-sized (0.01 to 0.1%). The CDR3: CASRLRSGDSGHEQYF. DNA for the CDR3: TGTGCCAGCAGACTAAGGTCGGGGGATAGCGGGCACGAGCAGTACTTC. The chain is built from TRBV6-2 or TRBV6-3 and TRBJ2-7; 7 bases fit TRBD2. The V segment lost 6 bases and the J segment 5 bases; nucleotides outside the gene matches: 16. CDR1 MNHEY and CDR2 SVGEGT come from the germline V gene. The CDR3 runs to 16 residues.

Ten or more counts support this clonotype. The chain carries TRBV18 and TRBJ2-5, with D perhaps being TRBD1 or TRBD2 (5 bases each). The ends were cut back, 2 bases at V and 4 bases at J, with 11 bases in the middle. Germline CDR1 is KGHSH and CDR2 is LQKENI. The CDR3 has 14 amino acids. The chain's CDR3 is CASSPEGLRETQYF. The DNA of the CDR3 is TGTGCCAGCTCACCAGAGGGGTTGCGAGAGACCCAGTACTTC.

This clonotype was observed a few times. The J gene is TRBJ2-6, the V gene TRBV12-3 or TRBV12-4; 7 bases agree with TRBD1. V gave up 3 bases and J gave up 4 bases; unmatched junction bases: 15. The CDR3 runs to 19 residues. The CDR3 is CASSFVRDSRLLGANVLTF. CDR3 coding DNA: TGTGCCAGCAGTTTCGTCCGGGACAGTCGCCTACTGGGGGCCAACGTCCTGACTTTC.

This clonotype is classed as medium-sized. The chain employs TRBV7-3 and TRBJ1-2; 9 nucleotides line up with TRBD1. The V gene end was trimmed by 5 bases and the J gene end by 2 bases; junction bases not matched to a gene: 3. The length of the CDR3 is 14 residues. Germline CDR1 SGHTA, CDR2 FQGTGA. The chain's CDR3 is CASSKQGANYGYTF. The CDR3 nucleotides are TGTGCCAGCAGCAAACAGGGGGCCAACTATGGCTACACCTTC.

The J gene is TRBJ1-4, the V gene TRBV11-2; TRBD1 is a possible D gene (5 bases). Germline V gives CDR1 SGHAT, CDR2 FQNNGV. V shed 6 bases and J shed 7 bases, with 21 bases lying between them. This CDR3 comprises 16 residues. CDR3 coding DNA: TGTGCCAGCAGTCGAAATGGGCAGGGAAGTGGTGAAAAACTGTTTTTT. Protein product: CASSRNGQGSGEKLFF.

The V gene is TRBV12-3 or TRBV12-4, the J gene TRBJ2-7, with D unclear. The ends were cut back, 5 bases at V and 4 bases at J, with 12 bases in the middle. This CDR3 has 13 residues. The CDR3 DNA follows: TGTGCCAGCAGTATTCTTGAAGCGTACGAGCAGTACTTC. As protein: CASSILEAYEQYF.

This clonotype is termed medium-sized (0.01 to 0.1%). This chain joins TRBV6-6 and TRBJ2-1, with 8 bases that match TRBD2. V lost 6 bases to trimming and J lost 5 bases; unmatched junction nucleotides: 9. Germline CDR1 is MNHNY and CDR2 is SVGAGI (reference sequence). The CDR3 sequence is 15 residues long. CDR3 loop: CASSSMAGGHNEQFF. As DNA, the CDR3 is TGTGCCAGCAGCTCCATGGCGGGAGGCCACAATGAGCAGTTCTTC.

This clonotype was seen repeatedly, ten times or more. The chain carries TRBV20-1 and TRBJ1-6, with 8 bases aligning to TRBD1. The V gene end was trimmed by 6 bases and the J gene end by 7 bases; junction bases not matched to a gene: 5. Germline V gene data show CDR1 as DFQATT and CDR2 as SNEGSKA (reference sequence). The CDR3 is 13 amino acids. Here the CDR3 reads CSARQGRNSPLHF. DNA for the CDR3: TGCAGTGCGCGACAGGGGCGGAATTCACCCCTCCACTTT.

This clonotype was found many times. The chain is built from TRBV5-4 and TRBJ2-7, with 7 nucleotides matching TRBD2. The CDR3 is 14 amino acids. Trimming took 1 base from V and 4 from J; bases not matched to a gene: 5. Germline loops: CDR1 SGHNT, CDR2 YYREEE (reference sequence). The CDR3 is CASSLSPSGYEQYF. The CDR3 DNA follows: TGTGCCAGCAGCTTGAGTCCTAGCGGATACGAGCAGTACTTC. Looking up the rest from reference TRBV5-4 and TRBJ2-7 gives the full variable domain: ETGVTQSPTHLIKTRGQQVTLRCSSQSGHNTVSWYQQALGQGPQFIFQYYREEENGRGNFPPRFSGLQFPNYSSELNVNALELDDSALYLCASSLSPSGYEQYFGPGTRLTVT.